The 29 T cell receptor beta chains given below trace back to one sample, sequenced in a study of blood T cell repertoires in COVID-19. Using immunoSEQ multiplex PCR, the repertoire was profiled, and TCRdb retains in-frame clones only, with some absent. Of 200,000 to 300,000 clones in the sample, around 83% were seen once. Specimen: peripheral blood. The receptors come from a woman aged 55-69 years with active or convalescent COVID-19.

This clone was seen a single time. This chain connects TRBV27 to TRBJ1-6; TRBD1 agrees at 8 bases. Losses at the gene ends were 3 bases for V and 6 bases for J; bases not matched to a gene: 1. The CDR3 totals 14 residues. Germline lookup yields CDR1 MNHEY and CDR2 SMNVEV (reference sequence). The CDR3 here is CASSFDRGNSPLHF. In DNA form, the CDR3 reads TGTGCCAGCAGTTTCGACAGGGGTAATTCACCCCTCCACTTT.

Only a few counts were recorded for this clone. This CDR3 is CSVERGTDTQYF. The CDR3 nucleotides are TGCAGCGTTGAACGGGGCACAGATACGCAGTATTTT. J is TRBJ2-3 and V is TRBV29-1; unclear D gene. The CDR3 has 12 residues. Germline CDR1 is SQVTM and CDR2 is ANQGSEA. V dropped 2 bases and J dropped 1 base, with 4 bases sitting between them.

The rearrangement uses TRBV7-3 and TRBJ2-3; 15 bases match TRBD2. Trimming cost V 4 bases and J 8 bases; bases outside gene matches: 10. Germline CDR1 and CDR2: SGHTA and FQGTGA. This CDR3 has 17 residues. CDR3 nucleotide sequence: TGTGCCAGCAGCTCCACCGGGACTAGCGGGGGGTACGGTACGCAGTATTTT. It is translated as CASSSTGTSGGYGTQYF.

The chain has TRBV11-2 and TRBJ2-1, with TRBD2 identical over 7 bases. The germline V gene encodes CDR1 SGHAT and CDR2 FQNNGV. This CDR3 is 14 amino acids long. J was trimmed by 1 base and V by 4 bases; bases with no gene match: 1. The CDR3 loop reads CASSSGGSYNEQFF. DNA of the CDR3: TGTGCCAGCAGCTCGGGAGGATCCTACAATGAGCAGTTCTTC.

Regarding this clone: A read error is the likely source, as a far larger clone sits one nucleotide away. The chain joins TRBV11-1 to TRBJ1-2; 8 positions agree with TRBD1. This CDR3 is built from 14 residues. Looked up from germline, CDR1 is SGHAT and CDR2 is FQDESV (reference sequence). J lost 2 bases, V lost 5 bases, and 4 bases had no gene match. The DNA for the CDR3 is TGTGCCAGCAGCCTGGACAGGGAGAACTATGGCTACACCTTC. This codes for CASSLDRENYGYTF.

The table lists this clone with a few counts. The chain is built from TRBV11-3 and TRBJ1-1; TRBD1 is a possible D gene (5 bases). Germline V gene data show CDR1 as SGHNT and CDR2 as YENEEA. The CDR3 extends over 13 amino acids. V was cut by 5 bases and J by 5 bases, with 12 bases left in between. The CDR3 DNA follows: TGTGCCAGCAGCCCGGGAGGGGAGACTGAAGCTTTCTTT. It is translated as CASSPGGETEAFF.

This clone was found many times. The rearrangement uses TRBV5-4 and TRBJ2-7; TRBD2 matches at 8 bases. The CDR3 length is 14 residues. Trimming took 4 bases from V and 5 from J; bases not matched to a gene: 8. Germline-derived CDR1 and CDR2 are SGHNT and YYREEE (reference sequence). CDR3 sequence reads: CASSPGGGRDEQYF. CDR3 bases: TGTGCCAGCAGCCCCGGGGGGGGTAGGGACGAGCAGTACTTC. The whole variable domain, remainder taken from reference TRBV5-4 and TRBJ2-7, is ETGVTQSPTHLIKTRGQQVTLRCSSQSGHNTVSWYQQALGQGPQFIFQYYREEENGRGNFPPRFSGLQFPNYSSELNVNALELDDSALYLCASSPGGGRDEQYFGPGTRLTVT.

V gene TRBV2 combines with J gene TRBJ2-5; TRBD1 matches at 7 bases. The CDR3 is made up of 14 amino acids. The V and J ends lost 6 bases and 2 bases, in that order; junction bases with no gene match: 6. CDR1 and CDR2 from the germline V gene are SNHLY and FYNNEI. The CDR3 loop is CASRPWDSQETQYF. DNA for the CDR3: TGTGCCAGCAGACCTTGGGACAGTCAAGAGACCCAGTACTTC.

The chain recombines TRBV9 with TRBJ1-2; 8 nucleotides match TRBD1. CDR1 SGDLS and CDR2 YYNGEE come from the germline V gene. The CDR3 consists of 16 residues. After removal of 4 bases from V and 2 bases from J, the junction contained 10 bases not matched to a gene. CDR3 sequence (DNA): TGTGCCAGCAGCAGTAGAGGGACAGGAGGGAACTATGGCTACACCTTC. Translated: CASSSRGTGGNYGYTF.

The gene calls are TRBV19 and TRBJ1-5, with D maybe TRBD1 (5 bases). CDR1 and CDR2 (germline): LNHDA, SQIVND (reference sequence). The CDR3 contains 14 residues. The V end lost 8 bases, the J end lost 2 bases, and 13 bases lay between the germline ends. The CDR3 region is CASSGGGGNQPQHF. CDR3 DNA: TGTGCCAGTTCGGGGGGGGGAGGCAATCAGCCCCAGCATTTT.

V usage is TRBV30 and J usage is TRBJ1-5; D perhaps matches TRBD1 (5 bases). Trimming pared 2 bases from V and 5 bases from J, leaving 10 bases between. This CDR3 has 13 residues. The V gene's germline CDR1 is GTSNPN and CDR2 SVGIG (reference sequence). CDR3 coding DNA: TGTGCCTGGAGTCCTGACAGCGATCAGCCCCAGCATTTT. Residues: CAWSPDSDQPQHF.

The rearrangement links TRBV2 to TRBJ1-2; 7 positions agree with TRBD1. This CDR3 region has 14 residues. Germline CDR1 SNHLY, CDR2 FYNNEI. V shed 5 bases, J shed 2 bases, and the junction held 5 bases outside the gene matches. Here the CDR3 DNA reads TGTGCCAGCAGTCCTCAGGGGGTCAACTATGGCTACACCTTC. Amino acids: CASSPQGVNYGYTF. Filled out from reference TRBV2 and TRBJ1-2, the complete variable domain reads EPEVTQTPSHQVTQMGQEVILRCVPISNHLYFYWYRQILGQKVEFLVSFYNNEISEKSEIFDDQFSVERPDGSNFTLKIRSTKLEDSAMYFCASSPQGVNYGYTFGSGTRLTVV.

The V call is TRBV19, the J call TRBJ1-1, with D possibly matching TRBD1 (5 bases). The CDR3 length is 16 residues. In germline, CDR1 is LNHDA, CDR2 SQIVND (reference sequence). Trimming removed 7 bases at V and 0 bases at J, with 18 bases between. The CDR3: CASTSTRQRLNTEAFF. In DNA form, the CDR3 reads TGTGCCAGTACCTCAACCCGACAGAGATTGAACACTGAAGCTTTCTTT. Drawing the rest from reference TRBV19 and TRBJ1-1, the complete variable domain is DGGITQSPKYLFRKEGQNVTLSCEQNLNHDAMYWYRQDPGQGLRLIYYSQIVNDFQKGDIAEGYSVSREKKESFPLTVTSAQKNPTAFYLCASTSTRQRLNTEAFFGQGTRLTVV.

V is TRBV27 and J is TRBJ2-5; TRBD1 aligns across 7 bases. This CDR3 is 13 amino acids long. Germline V gene data show CDR1 as MNHEY and CDR2 as SMNVEV (reference sequence). V shed 6 bases, J shed 5 bases, and the junction held 6 bases outside the gene matches. As DNA, the CDR3 is TGTGCCAGCAGCCAGACAGGGTTTGAGACCCAGTACTTC. Encoded protein: CASSQTGFETQYF.

The chain is built from TRBV5-8 and TRBJ2-5; possible D gene TRBD1, 6 bases. The CDR3 totals 14 residues. The ends were cut back, 3 bases at V and 3 bases at J, with 12 bases in the middle. The germline gives CDR1 SGHTS, CDR2 YDEGEE. CDR3 sequence: CASSSWGQKETQYF. For the CDR3, the DNA is TGTGCCAGCAGCTCTTGGGGGCAAAAAGAGACCCAGTACTTC.

The V call is TRBV3-1 (or the pseudogene TRBV3-2), the J call TRBJ1-1; the match to TRBD1 covers 7 bases. This CDR3 has 17 residues. Trimming took 2 bases from V and 1 from J; bases not matched to a gene: 10. Germline V gene data show CDR1 as LGHDT and CDR2 as YNNKEL (reference sequence). DNA of the CDR3: TGTGCCAGCAGCCAAATAACAGGGGCCCACAAGAACACTGAAGCTTTCTTT. Protein sequence: CASSQITGAHKNTEAFF.

The rearrangement uses TRBV28 and TRBJ2-7, with 12 bases identical to TRBD1. Trimming took 5 bases from V and 2 from J; bases not matched to a gene: 16. CDR1 MDHEN and CDR2 SYDVKM come from the germline V gene. The CDR3 has 19 amino acids. The CDR3 region has the DNA TGTGCCAGCAGTCCGGCCGGGACAGGGGGCAATTATGGGGCCTACGAGCAGTACTTC. Its protein is CASSPAGTGGNYGAYEQYF.

The gene calls are TRBV19 and TRBJ1-2; no reliable D call. V was pared by 7 bases and J by 6 bases, with 18 bases between. CDR3 size: 14 residues. CDR1 is LNHDA and CDR2 is SQIVND in the germline V gene (reference sequence). Here the CDR3 reads CASTDFAGLDGYTF. CDR3 nucleotide sequence: TGTGCCAGTACCGATTTTGCCGGTTTAGATGGCTACACCTTC. Based on the CDR3 plus reference TRBV19 and TRBJ1-2, the full variable domain is DGGITQSPKYLFRKEGQNVTLSCEQNLNHDAMYWYRQDPGQGLRLIYYSQIVNDFQKGDIAEGYSVSREKKESFPLTVTSAQKNPTAFYLCASTDFAGLDGYTFGSGTRLTVV.

This clone has just one count. This CDR3 reads CASSLSGAAKNSPLHF. The CDR3 DNA reads TGTGCCAGCAGTTTATCAGGGGCCGCGAAGAATTCACCCCTCCACTTT. This chain joins TRBV27 and TRBJ1-6; TRBD1 might be the D (5 bases). There are 16 residues in the CDR3. Germline CDR1 is MNHEY and CDR2 is SMNVEV (reference sequence). Trimming took 0 bases from V and 7 from J, leaving 13 bases between them.

This clone was recorded a few times. This chain joins TRBV19 and TRBJ1-5, with D hard to call. Germline CDR1 reads LNHDA; CDR2 reads SQIVND (reference sequence). The CDR3 has 14 residues. With 6 bases removed from V and 3 bases from J, the gap between germline ends came to 12 bases. CDR3 sequence: CASSVREYNQPQHF. The CDR3 nucleotides are TGTGCCAGTAGCGTCCGGGAATACAATCAGCCCCAGCATTTT.

This chain uses TRBV3-1 (or the pseudogene TRBV3-2) with TRBJ1-2; the D is unclear. The CDR3 sequence is 14 residues long. V lost 2 bases and J 7 bases, leaving 14 bases between the germline ends. The germline V gene encodes CDR1 LGHDT and CDR2 YNNKEL (reference sequence). DNA of the CDR3: TGTGCCAGCAGCCAAACTCGGGTGGTCGCTGGCTACACCTTC. Encoded protein: CASSQTRVVAGYTF.

The chain employs TRBV19 and TRBJ2-5; no definite D call. The CDR3 is made up of 14 amino acids. The germline CDR1 and CDR2 sequences are LNHDA and SQIVND (reference sequence). Trimming stripped 3 bases from V and 4 bases from J, with 12 bases between. CDR3 sequence: CASSIGRFTETQYF. CDR3 sequence (DNA): TGTGCCAGTAGTATTGGCCGTTTTACAGAGACCCAGTACTTC.

V gene TRBV9 combines with J gene TRBJ2-1, with 14 bases lining up with TRBD2. After removal of 3 bases from V and 10 bases from J, the junction contained 6 bases not matched to a gene. The CDR3 loop spans 15 amino acids. Germline values: CDR1 SGDLS, CDR2 YYNGEE. CDR3 region: CASSARLAGGREQFF. The CDR3 DNA reads TGTGCCAGCAGCGCCCGACTAGCGGGGGGGCGGGAGCAGTTCTTC.

The CDR3 DNA reads as TGTGCCAGCAGCCAAGGGACTCCGTCCTACAATGAGCAGTTCTTC. As protein: CASSQGTPSYNEQFF. V and J are TRBV11-2 and TRBJ2-1; D is possibly TRBD2 (6 bases). The CDR3 spans 15 residues. V shed 5 bases and J shed 1 base, with 12 bases lying between them. Germline V gives CDR1 SGHAT, CDR2 FQNNGV.

The rearrangement joins TRBV18 to TRBJ1-4; D perhaps matches TRBD1 (5 bases). V was pared by 4 bases and J by 1 base, with 19 bases between. The CDR3 totals 18 residues. In germline, CDR1 is KGHSH, CDR2 LQKENI. The CDR3 DNA follows: TGTGCCAGCTCACTAAACAGAGTCCCCAGGGTAACTAATGAAAAACTGTTTTTT. Its protein product is CASSLNRVPRVTNEKLFF.

This clone is a singleton in its sample. The gene calls are TRBV29-1 and TRBJ1-1; 8 bases align to TRBD1. Trimming removed 7 bases from V and 4 bases from J; junction bases left unmatched: 8. This CDR3 is 13 amino acids long. Per germline, CDR1 SQVTM and CDR2 ANQGSEA. This CDR3 is CSARQGRGTEAFF. The CDR3 DNA sequence: TGCAGCGCCAGACAGGGGAGGGGCACTGAAGCTTTCTTT.

The DNA for the CDR3 is TGTGCCAGCAGCTCACAACCGACAGGGCGCGATGGCTACACCTTC. It yields the protein CASSSQPTGRDGYTF. This rearrangement joins TRBV7-9 to TRBJ1-2; 7 nucleotides align to TRBD1. This CDR3 is 15 amino acids long. The germline CDR1 and CDR2 sequences are SEHNR and FQNEAQ (reference sequence). J lost 6 bases, V lost 4 bases, and 11 bases had no gene match.

This clone was seen a few times. The rearrangement uses TRBV30 and TRBJ1-2; TRBD1 matches 7 bases. J lost 5 bases, V lost 4 bases, and 7 bases had no gene match. The CDR3 is 13 amino acids. Germline CDR1 reads GTSNPN; CDR2 reads SVGIG (reference sequence). The CDR3 DNA reads as TGTGCCTGGACTGCCTACAGGGGATATGGCTACACCTTC. Amino acids: CAWTAYRGYGYTF.

The J gene is TRBJ2-7, the V gene TRBV30, with D possibly matching TRBD2 (6 bases). This CDR3 spans 14 amino acids. The germline V gene has CDR1 GTSNPN and CDR2 SVGIG (reference sequence). V was shortened by 3 bases and J by 2 bases, with 14 bases between the two germline ends. CDR3 sequence reads: CAWSPGLAAYEQYF. DNA of the CDR3: TGTGCCTGGAGCCCGGGACTGGCGGCCTACGAGCAGTACTTC.